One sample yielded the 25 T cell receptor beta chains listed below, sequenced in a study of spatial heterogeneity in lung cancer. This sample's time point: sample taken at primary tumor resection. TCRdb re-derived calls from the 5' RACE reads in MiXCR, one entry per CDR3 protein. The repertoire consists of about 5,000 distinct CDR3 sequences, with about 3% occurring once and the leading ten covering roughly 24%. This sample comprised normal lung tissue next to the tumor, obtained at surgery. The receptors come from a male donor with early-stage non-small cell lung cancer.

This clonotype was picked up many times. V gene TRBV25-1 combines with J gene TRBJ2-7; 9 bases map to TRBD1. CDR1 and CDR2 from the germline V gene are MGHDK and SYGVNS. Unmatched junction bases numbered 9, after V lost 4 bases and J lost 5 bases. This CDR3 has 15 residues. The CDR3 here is CASSGNPGQGNEQYV. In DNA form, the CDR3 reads TGTGCCAGCAGTGGGAACCCGGGACAGGGTAACGAGCAGTACGTC.

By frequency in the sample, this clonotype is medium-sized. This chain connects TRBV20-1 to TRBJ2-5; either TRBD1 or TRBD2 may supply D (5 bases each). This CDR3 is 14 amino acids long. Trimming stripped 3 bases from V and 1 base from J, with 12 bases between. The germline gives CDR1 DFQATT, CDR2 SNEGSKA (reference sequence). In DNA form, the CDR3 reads TGCAGTGCTAGCACCGCAGGGACCCAAGAGACCCAGTACTTC. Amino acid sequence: CSASTAGTQETQYF.

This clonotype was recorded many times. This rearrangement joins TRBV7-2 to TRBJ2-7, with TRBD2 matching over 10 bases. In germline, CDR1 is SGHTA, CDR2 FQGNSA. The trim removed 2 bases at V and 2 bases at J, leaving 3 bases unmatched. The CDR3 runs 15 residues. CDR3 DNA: TGTGCCAGCAGCTTAAGGACTAGCGGACCCTACGAGCAGTACTTC. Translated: CASSLRTSGPYEQYF.

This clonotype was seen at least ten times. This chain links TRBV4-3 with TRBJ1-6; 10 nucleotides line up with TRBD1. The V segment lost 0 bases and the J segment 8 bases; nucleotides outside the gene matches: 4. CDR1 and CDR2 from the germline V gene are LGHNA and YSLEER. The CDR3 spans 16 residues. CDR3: CASSQDRGQGYSPLHF. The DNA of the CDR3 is TGCGCCAGCAGCCAAGATCGGGGACAGGGGTATTCACCCCTCCACTTT.

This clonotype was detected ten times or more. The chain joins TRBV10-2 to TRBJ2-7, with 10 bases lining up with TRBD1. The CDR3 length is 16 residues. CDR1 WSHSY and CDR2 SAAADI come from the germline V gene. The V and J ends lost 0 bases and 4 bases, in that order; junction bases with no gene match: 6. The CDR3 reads CASSESFGTGDYEQYF. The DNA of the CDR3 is TGCGCCAGCAGTGAGTCGTTCGGGACAGGGGATTACGAGCAGTACTTC.

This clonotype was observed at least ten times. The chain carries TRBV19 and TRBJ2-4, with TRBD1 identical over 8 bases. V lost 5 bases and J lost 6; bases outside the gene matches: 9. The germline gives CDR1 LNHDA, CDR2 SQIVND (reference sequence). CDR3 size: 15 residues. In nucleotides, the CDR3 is TGTGCCAGTAGTCTAAACCGGGACAGGCGAAACATTCAGTACTTC. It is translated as CASSLNRDRRNIQYF.

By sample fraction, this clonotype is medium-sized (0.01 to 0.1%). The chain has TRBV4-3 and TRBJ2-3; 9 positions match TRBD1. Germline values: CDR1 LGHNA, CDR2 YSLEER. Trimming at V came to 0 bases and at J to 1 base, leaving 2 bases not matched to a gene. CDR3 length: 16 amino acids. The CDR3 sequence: CASSQERTGGTDTQYF. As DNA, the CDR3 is TGCGCCAGCAGCCAAGAACGGACAGGGGGCACAGATACGCAGTATTTT.

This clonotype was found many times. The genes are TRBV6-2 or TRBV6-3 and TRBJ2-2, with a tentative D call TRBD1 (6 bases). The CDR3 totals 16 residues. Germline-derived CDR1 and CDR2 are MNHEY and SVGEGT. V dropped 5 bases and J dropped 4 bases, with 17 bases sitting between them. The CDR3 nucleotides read TGTGCCAGCAGTGCCCACAGGGTTTCAGGCACCGGGGAGCTGTTTTTT. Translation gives CASSAHRVSGTGELFF.

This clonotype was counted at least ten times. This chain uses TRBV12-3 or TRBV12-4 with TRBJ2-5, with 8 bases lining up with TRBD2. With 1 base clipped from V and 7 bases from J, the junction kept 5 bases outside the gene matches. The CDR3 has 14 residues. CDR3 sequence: CASSLGTSYGTQYF. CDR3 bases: TGTGCCAGCAGTTTAGGGACTAGCTACGGGACCCAGTACTTC.

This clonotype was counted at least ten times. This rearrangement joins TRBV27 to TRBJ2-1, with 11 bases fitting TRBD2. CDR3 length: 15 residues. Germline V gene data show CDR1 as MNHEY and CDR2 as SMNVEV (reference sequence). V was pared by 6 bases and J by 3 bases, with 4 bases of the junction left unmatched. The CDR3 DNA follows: TGTGCCAGCAGGCGAACTAGCGGGAGCTACAATGAGCAGTTCTTC. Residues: CASRRTSGSYNEQFF.

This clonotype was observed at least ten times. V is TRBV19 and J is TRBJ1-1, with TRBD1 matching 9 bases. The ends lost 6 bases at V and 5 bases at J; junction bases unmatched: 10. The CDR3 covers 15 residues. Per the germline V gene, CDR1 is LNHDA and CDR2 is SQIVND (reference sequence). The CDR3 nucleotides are TGTGCCAGTAGCCTAACAGGGGGCGGAACAACTGAAGCTTTCTTT. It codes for CASSLTGGGTTEAFF.

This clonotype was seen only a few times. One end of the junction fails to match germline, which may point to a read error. The chain's CDR3 is CASSLSLGVGGYNF. The CDR3 bases are TGTGCCAGCAGTTTATCTCTTGGGGTCGGGGGCTACAACTTC. The rearrangement uses TRBV27 and TRBJ1-2; tentative D call: TRBD1 (6 bases). This CDR3 has 14 residues. Germline V gene sequence: CDR1 MNHEY, CDR2 SMNVEV (reference sequence).

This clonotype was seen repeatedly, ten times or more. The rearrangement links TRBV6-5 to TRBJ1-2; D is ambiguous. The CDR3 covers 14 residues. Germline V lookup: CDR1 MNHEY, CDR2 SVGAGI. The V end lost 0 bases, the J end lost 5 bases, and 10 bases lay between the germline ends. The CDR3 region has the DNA TGTGCCAGCAGTTACTCCCCGGTTTTGTATGGCTACACCTTC. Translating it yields CASSYSPVLYGYTF.

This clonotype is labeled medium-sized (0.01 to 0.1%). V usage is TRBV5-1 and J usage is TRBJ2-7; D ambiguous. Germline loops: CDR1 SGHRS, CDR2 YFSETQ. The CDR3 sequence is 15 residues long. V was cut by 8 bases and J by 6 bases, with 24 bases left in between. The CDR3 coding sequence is TGCGCCAGTAGTCCTGACACCACCCTTGGCGGCGAGCAGTACTTC. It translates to CASSPDTTLGGEQYF.

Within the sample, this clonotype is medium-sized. The chain's CDR3 is CASSQDRTGLTDTQYF. In DNA, the CDR3 is TGCGCCAGCAGCCAAGATAGGACGGGACTCACAGATACGCAGTATTTT. The V gene is TRBV4-3, the J gene TRBJ2-3, with D maybe TRBD2 (6 bases). The CDR3 loop spans 16 amino acids. Germline V lookup: CDR1 LGHNA, CDR2 YSLEER. Trimming took 0 bases from V and 2 from J, leaving 12 bases between them.

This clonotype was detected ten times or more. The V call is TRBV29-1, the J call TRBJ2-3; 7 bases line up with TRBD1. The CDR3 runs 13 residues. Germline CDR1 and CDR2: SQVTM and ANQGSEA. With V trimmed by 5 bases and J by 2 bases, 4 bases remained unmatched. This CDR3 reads CSVRTGFTDTQYF. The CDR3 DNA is TGCAGCGTTAGGACAGGATTCACAGATACGCAGTATTTT.

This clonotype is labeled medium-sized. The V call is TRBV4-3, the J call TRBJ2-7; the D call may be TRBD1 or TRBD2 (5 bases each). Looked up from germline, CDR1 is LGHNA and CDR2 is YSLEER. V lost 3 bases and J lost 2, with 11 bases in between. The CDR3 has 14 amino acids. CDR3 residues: CASSHGDRAYEQYV. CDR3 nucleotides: TGCGCCAGCAGCCATGGGGACCGAGCCTACGAGCAGTACGTC.

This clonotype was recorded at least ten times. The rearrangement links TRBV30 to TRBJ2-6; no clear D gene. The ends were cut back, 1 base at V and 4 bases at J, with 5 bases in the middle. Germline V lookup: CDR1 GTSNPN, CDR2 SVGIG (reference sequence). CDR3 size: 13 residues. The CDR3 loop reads CAWSGRGANVLTF. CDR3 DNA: TGTGCCTGGAGTGGCAGAGGGGCCAACGTCCTGACTTTC.

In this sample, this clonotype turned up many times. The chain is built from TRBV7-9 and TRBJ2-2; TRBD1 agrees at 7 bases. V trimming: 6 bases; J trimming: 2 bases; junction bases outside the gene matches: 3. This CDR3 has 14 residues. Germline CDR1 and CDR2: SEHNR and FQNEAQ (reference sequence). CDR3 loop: CASRDRPNTGELFF. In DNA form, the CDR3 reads TGTGCCAGCAGGGACAGGCCTAACACCGGGGAGCTGTTTTTT.

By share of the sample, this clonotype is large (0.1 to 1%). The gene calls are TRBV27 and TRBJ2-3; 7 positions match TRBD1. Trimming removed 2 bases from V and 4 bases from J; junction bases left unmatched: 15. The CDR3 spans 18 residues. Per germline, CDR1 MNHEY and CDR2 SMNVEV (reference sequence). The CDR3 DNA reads TGTGCCAGCAGTTTAACCCCCCCACAGGGGAATAGCGCAGATACGCAGTATTTT. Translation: CASSLTPPQGNSADTQYF.

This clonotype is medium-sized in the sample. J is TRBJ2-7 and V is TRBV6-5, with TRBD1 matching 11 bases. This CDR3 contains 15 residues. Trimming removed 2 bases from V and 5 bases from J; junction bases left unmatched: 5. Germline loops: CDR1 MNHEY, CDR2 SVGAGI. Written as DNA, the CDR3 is TGTGCCAGCAGTTACGGCGGGACAGGGGGTGACGAGCAGTACTTC. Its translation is CASSYGGTGGDEQYF.

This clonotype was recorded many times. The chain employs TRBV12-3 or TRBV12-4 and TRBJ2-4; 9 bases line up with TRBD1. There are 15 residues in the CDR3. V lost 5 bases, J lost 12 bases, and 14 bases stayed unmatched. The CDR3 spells CASSSRDREVGNQYF. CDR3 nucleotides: TGTGCCAGCAGTAGCCGGGACAGGGAGGTAGGAAATCAGTACTTC.

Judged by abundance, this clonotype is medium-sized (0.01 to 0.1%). The CDR3: CASSGGNRIPTEAFF. The CDR3 nucleotides read TGTGCCAGCAGCGGAGGGAATCGGATCCCCACTGAAGCTTTCTTT. The chain combines TRBV9 with TRBJ1-1; D is unresolved. Germline lookup yields CDR1 SGDLS and CDR2 YYNGEE. The germline V and J ends were trimmed by 3 bases and 4 bases, with 16 bases remaining between them. This CDR3 is 15 amino acids long.

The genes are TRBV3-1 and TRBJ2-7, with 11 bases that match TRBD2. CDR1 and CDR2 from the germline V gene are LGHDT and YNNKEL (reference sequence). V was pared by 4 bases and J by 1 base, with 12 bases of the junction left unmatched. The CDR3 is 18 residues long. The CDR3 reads CASSRKSPRLAGSYEQYF. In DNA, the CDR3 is TGTGCCAGCAGCCGCAAGTCCCCGCGACTAGCGGGATCCTACGAGCAGTACTTC.

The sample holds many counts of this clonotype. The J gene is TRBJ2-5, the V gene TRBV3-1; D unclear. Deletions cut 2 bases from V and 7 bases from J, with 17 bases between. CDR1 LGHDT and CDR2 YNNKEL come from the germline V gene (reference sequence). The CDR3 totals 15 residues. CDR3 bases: TGTGCCAGCAGCCAATCGGACGGTACCTACGGGACCCAGTACTTC. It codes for CASSQSDGTYGTQYF.